This T cell receptor beta chain was recovered during a study of cytomegalovirus exposure and HLA in healthy donors. Whole-study findings and limits: Rarity characterized most TCR sequences, yet some public TCRs appeared in many donors. Looking again later, the authors saw that most CMV-associated TCR beta chains seemed HLA-restricted.

Primers for the PCR totalled 60 Vbeta and 13 Jbeta. Sequenced by immunoSEQ multiplex PCR; TCRdb stores in-frame clones only, minus some. The repertoire holds tens of thousands of clones, with over 70% as singletons. Points on this clone: What it recognizes is unknown.

Input material: PBMCs. This receptor was taken from a man aged 50 to 60 in good health and CMV-seropositive.

The CDR3 DNA is TGTGCCAGCAGCTTAGCACGGACAGGGCGGAACACTGAAGCTTTCTTT. Protein: CASSLARTGRNTEAFF. The V and J genes are TRBV7-6 and TRBJ1-1; 8 bases agree with TRBD1. CDR1 SGHVS and CDR2 FNYEAQ come from the germline V gene. The CDR3 consists of 16 residues. After removal of 0 bases from V and 1 base from J, the junction contained 4 bases not matched to a gene. Complete variable domain (other parts from reference TRBV7-6 and TRBJ1-1): GAGVSQSPRYKVTKRGQDVALRCDPISGHVSLYWYRQALGQGPEFLTYFNYEAQQDKSGLPNDRFSAERPEGSISTLTIQRTEQRDSAMYRCASSLARTGRNTEAFFGQGTRLTVV.